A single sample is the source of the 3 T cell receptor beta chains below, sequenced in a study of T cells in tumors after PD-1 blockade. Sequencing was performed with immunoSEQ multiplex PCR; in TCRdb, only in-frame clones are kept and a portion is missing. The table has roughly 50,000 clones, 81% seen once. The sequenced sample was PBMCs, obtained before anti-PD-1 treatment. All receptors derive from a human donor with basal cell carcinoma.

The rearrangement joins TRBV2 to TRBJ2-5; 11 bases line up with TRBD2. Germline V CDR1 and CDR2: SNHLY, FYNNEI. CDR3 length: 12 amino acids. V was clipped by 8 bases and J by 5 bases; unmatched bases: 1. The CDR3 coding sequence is TGTGCCAGCGGGACTAGCGGTGAGACCCAGTACTTC. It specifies CASGTSGETQYF.

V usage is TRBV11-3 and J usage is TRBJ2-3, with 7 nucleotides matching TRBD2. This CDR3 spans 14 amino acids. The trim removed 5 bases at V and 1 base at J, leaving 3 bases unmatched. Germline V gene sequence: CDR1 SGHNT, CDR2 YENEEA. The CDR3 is CASSAGVGTDTQYF. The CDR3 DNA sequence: TGTGCCAGCAGCGCGGGGGTGGGCACAGATACGCAGTATTTT.

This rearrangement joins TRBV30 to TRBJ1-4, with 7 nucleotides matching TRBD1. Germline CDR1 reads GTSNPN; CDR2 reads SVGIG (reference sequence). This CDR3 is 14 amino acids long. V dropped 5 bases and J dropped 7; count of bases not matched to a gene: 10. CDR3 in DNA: TGTGCCTGGGGCGTAGGGGGCCGGAGTGAAAAACTGTTTTTT. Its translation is CAWGVGGRSEKLFF.